This T cell receptor beta chain was documented in a study of cytomegalovirus exposure and HLA in healthy donors. About the research overall: Ancestry clustering placed 70% to 85% of around 400 genotyped donors in the Caucasian-associated cluster. Study conclusions and caveats: According to the study, roughly 180 TCR beta chains were cytomegalovirus-associated. Reports showed the classifier diagnosing cytomegalovirus status with high specificity and sensitivity.

With respect to this clone: Its matching antigen is unknown.

CDR1 is SGHRS, CDR2 YFSETQ, per germline. V lost 8 bases, J lost 1 base, and 12 bases lay in between. The CDR3 length is 13 residues. PCR primers comprised 60 Vbeta and 13 Jbeta primers. This table comes from immunoSEQ multiplex PCR, and its TCRdb copy is limited to in-frame clones, with some not included. This table has 100,000 to 150,000 clones, roughly four fifths appearing once. V is TRBV5-1 and J is TRBJ1-1, with D perhaps TRBD1 (6 bases). The TCR comes from a male donor in good health and CMV-seronegative. Input material: PBMCs. CDR3 sequence: CASARQENTEAFF. The CDR3 DNA is TGCGCCAGTGCTAGACAGGAGAACACTGAAGCTTTCTTT.